The T cell receptor (beta chain) under discussion was sequenced for a study of blood T cell repertoires in COVID-19 (TCRdb year 2020). About the full investigation: Samples from collaborators originated in the United States, Italy and Spain and spanned both the acute and convalescent phases of COVID-19. The material from the prospective study consisted of cDNA or gDNA derived from T cells, B-cell-depleted T cells, or PBMCs. Deeply sampled blood TCRbeta repertoires from subjects exposed to, actively infected with, or recovered from COVID-19 were included in the dataset. The repertoires were released in a freely available public database meant as a resource for research on the immune response to SARS-CoV-2. Samples were obtained from the ongoing ImmuneRACE study (first 160 participants) and from about 1,300 subjects provided by 6 global collaborators. Nearly every sample came with metadata listing a de-identified subject ID, COVID-19 status, age in years and sex. Where available, HLA class I and class II types were obtained from metadata supplied by the sample provider rather than from assay-based typing.

The immunoSEQ Assay, a bias-controlled multiplex PCR, was used to amplify TCRbeta CDR3 regions from genomic DNA. As for the original processing: Within the assay, amplification of reference gene primers was used to estimate how many nucleated cells each sample contained. Sequence reads were collapsed and filtered to measure the absolute abundance of every unique TCRbeta CDR3 rearrangement. For each sample, productive Simpson clonality was calculated as the square root of Simpson's diversity index over productive rearrangements. The source is immuneACCESS, and TCRdb retained only in-frame sequences with V and J called. Part of the clones is not carried over; for the studies checked, unresolved V genes explain less than half of this, and the remainder is unexplained. D and trimming were read from the DNA, whereas the V and J calls and clone size are those reported in that table. In this sample the table shows a few hundred thousand clones, approximately 86% of which occur a single time. The ten most abundant clones make up around 5.1% of the sample.

One collaborating source in Seattle enrolled patients during active infection and followed them longitudinally through the course of disease. Collaborating institutions collected whole blood in K2EDTA tubes following their own protocols. For TCRbeta analysis, collaborator samples were shipped as frozen whole blood, as isolated PBMCs, or as DNA extracted from either sample type. The research as a whole found: The quantity of clinical and demographic metadata differed by source and by participant and was supplied without curation.

V drops 2 bases and J drops 4 bases, leaving 9 bases in between. From a lookup of the germline V gene (reference sequence), CDR1 and CDR2 are GTSNPN and SVGIG. Measured from the cysteine to the phenylalanine, the CDR3 is 13 residues long. Only the CDR3 region is kept as DNA, spanning 39 bases read in frame from base 1. Comments on this clone: The target of this receptor is not known. Within one base of it there is no much larger clone, and no base qualities were kept.

Recombination joined TRBV30 with TRBJ1-3, with an unclear D gene assignment. Sequencing was carried out using peripheral blood. The receptor was derived from a woman between 55 and 75 years old with COVID-19, enrolled during active disease. The CDR3: CAWSISLGNTIYF. Read as DNA, the sequence is TGTGCCTGGAGTATCAGTCTGGGAAACACCATATATTTT. Extended through the reference TRBV30 and TRBJ1-3 proteins, this CDR3 yields the full variable domain: SQTIHQWPATLVQPVGSPLSLECTVEGTSNPNLYWYRQAAGRGLQLLFYSVGIGQISSEVPQNLSASRPQDRQFILSSKKLLLSDSGFYLCAWSISLGNTIYFGEGSWLTVV.